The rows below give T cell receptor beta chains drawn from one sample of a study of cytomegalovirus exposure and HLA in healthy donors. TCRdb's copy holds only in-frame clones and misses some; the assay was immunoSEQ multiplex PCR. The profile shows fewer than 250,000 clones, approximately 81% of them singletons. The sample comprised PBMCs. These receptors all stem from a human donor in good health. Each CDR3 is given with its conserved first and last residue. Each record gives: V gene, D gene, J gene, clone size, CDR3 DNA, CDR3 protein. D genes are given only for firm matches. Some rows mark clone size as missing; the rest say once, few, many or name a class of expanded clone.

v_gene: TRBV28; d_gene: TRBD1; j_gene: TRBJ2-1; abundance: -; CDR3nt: TGTGCCAGCAGATCACAGGGGTCCAAGCAGTTCTTC; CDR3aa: CASRSQGSKQFF
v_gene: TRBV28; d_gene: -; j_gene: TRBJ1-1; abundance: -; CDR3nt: TGTGCCAGCAGTTTGCAGGGGAGGAACACTGAAGCTTTCTTT; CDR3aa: CASSLQGRNTEAFF
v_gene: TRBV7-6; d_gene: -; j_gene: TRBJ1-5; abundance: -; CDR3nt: TGTGCCAGCAGCTTAGAATATAATATGCCCCAGCATTTT; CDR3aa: CASSLEYNMPQHF
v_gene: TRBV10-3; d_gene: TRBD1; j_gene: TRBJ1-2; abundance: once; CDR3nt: TGTGCCATCAGTGGGGGGACAGTCCCAGAGGCCTATGGCTACACCTTC; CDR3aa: CAISGGTVPEAYGYTF
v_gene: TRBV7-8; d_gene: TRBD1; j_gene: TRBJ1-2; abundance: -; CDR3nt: TGTGCCAGCAGCTTAGAGGCCAGGGGGCGAGGGGTCTATGGCTACACCTTC; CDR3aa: CASSLEARGRGVYGYTF
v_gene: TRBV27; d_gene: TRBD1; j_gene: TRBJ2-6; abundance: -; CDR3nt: TGTGCCAGCAGTTTAAAGACAGGGTCTGGGGCCAACGTCCTGACTTTC; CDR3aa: CASSLKTGSGANVLTF
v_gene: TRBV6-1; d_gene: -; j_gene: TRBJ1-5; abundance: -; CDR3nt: TGTGCCAGCACCACGATTGGCAGGGCGGAGCCCCAGCATTTT; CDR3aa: CASTTIGRAEPQHF
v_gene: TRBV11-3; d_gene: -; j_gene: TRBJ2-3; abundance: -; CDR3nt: TGTGCCAGCAGCCCCGGGACTTACCCAGATACGCAGTATTTT; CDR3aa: CASSPGTYPDTQYF
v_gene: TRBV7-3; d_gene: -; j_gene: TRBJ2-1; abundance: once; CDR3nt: TGTGCCAGCAGCTTATTAAGTGGGGGCTTCAATGAGCAGTTCTTC; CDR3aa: CASSLLSGGFNEQFF
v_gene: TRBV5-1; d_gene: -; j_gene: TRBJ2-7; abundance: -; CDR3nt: TGCGCCAGCAGCTTGGTCGCCAGGGAATACGAGCAGTACTTC; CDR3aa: CASSLVAREYEQYF
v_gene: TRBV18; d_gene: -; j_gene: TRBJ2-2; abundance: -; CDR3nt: TGTGCCAGCTCACCGTTAGCGCTGAACACCGGGGAGCTGTTTTTT; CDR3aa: CASSPLALNTGELFF
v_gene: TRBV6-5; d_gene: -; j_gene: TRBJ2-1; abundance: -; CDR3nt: TGTGCCAGCAGTTACGGCAGGGGTCCCATCAATGAGCAGTTCTTC; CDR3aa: CASSYGRGPINEQFF
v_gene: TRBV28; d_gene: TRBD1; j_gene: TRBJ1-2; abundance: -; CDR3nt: TGTGCCAGCAGCCGACAGGGGGCCTATGGCTACACCTTC; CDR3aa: CASSRQGAYGYTF
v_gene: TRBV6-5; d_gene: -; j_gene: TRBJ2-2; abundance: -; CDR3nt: TGTGCCAGCAGGGCGGGGACAGCAGACACCGGGGAGCTGTTTTTT; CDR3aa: CASRAGTADTGELFF
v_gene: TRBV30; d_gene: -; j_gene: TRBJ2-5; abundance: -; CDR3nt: TGTGCCTGGAGTGTACGGGGGGCAAGGGACCAGTACTTC; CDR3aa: CAWSVRGARDQYF
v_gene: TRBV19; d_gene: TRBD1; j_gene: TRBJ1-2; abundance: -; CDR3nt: TGTGCCAGTAGTAGGGACAGGGACTATGGCTACACCTTC; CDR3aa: CASSRDRDYGYTF
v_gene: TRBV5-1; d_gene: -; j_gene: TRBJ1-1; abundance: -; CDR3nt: TGCGCCAGCAGCTTCAGTGCCCCGAACACTGAAGCTTTCTTT; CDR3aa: CASSFSAPNTEAFF
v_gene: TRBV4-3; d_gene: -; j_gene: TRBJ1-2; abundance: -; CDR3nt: TGCGCCAGCAGCCAATCTCCTGGCGGGAACTATGGCTACACCTTC; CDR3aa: CASSQSPGGNYGYTF
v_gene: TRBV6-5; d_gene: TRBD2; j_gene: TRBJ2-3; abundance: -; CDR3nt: TGTGCCAGCAGACTACAAGGAGGGAGGGAAGGTACGCAGTATTTT; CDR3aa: CASRLQGGREGTQYF
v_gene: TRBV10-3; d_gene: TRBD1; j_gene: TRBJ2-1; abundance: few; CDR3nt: TGTGCCATCAGTGAGTCGAGGGGACAGGGGGGGAGTTCCTACAATGAGCAGTTCTTC; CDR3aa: CAISESRGQGGSSYNEQFF
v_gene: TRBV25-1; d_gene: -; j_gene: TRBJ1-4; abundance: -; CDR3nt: TGTGCCAGCAGTGAAACTCCAGGGGCAGGGAAGGAAAAACTGTTTTTT; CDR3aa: CASSETPGAGKEKLFF
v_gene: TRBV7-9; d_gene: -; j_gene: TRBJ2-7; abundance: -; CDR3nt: TGTTCCAGCAGCTTAGGTGCAGGCGAGCAGTACTTC; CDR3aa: CSSSLGAGEQYF
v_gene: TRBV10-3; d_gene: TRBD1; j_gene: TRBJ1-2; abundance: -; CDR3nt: TGTGCCATCAGTGTTACAGGGGAGCGGGGCTACACCTTC; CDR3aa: CAISVTGERGYTF
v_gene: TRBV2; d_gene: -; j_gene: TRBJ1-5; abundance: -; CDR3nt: TGTGCCAGCAGTGGGGGTGACAGCTCCCTCCATCAGCCCCAGCATTTT; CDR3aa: CASSGGDSSLHQPQHF
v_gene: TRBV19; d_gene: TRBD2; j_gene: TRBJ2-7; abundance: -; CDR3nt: TGTGCCAGTAGTCTCCCGGGACTAGCGGGAGTGTACGAGCAGTACTTC; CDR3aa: CASSLPGLAGVYEQYF
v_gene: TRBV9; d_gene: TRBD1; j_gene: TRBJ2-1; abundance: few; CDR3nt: TGTGCCAGCAGCGTAGAGGGACAGGGACTGGGGCAGTTCTTC; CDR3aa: CASSVEGQGLGQFF
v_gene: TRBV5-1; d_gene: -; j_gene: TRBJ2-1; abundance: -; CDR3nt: TGCGCCAGCAGCCCACCTGGAGGGAGCTCCTACAATGAGCAGTTCTTC; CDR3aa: CASSPPGGSSYNEQFF
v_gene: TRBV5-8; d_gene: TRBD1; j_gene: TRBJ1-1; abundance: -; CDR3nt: TGTGCCAGCAGCTTCGGACAGGGCGGAACTGAAGCTTTCTTT; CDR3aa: CASSFGQGGTEAFF
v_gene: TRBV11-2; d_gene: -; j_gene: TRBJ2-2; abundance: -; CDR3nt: TGTGCCAGCAGCTTATTACTATTGAACACCGGGGAGCTGTTTTTT; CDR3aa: CASSLLLLNTGELFF
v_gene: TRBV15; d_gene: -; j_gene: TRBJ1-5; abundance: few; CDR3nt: TGTGCCACCAGCTTGCGGACAGCTCAGGGGCAGCCCCAGCATTTT; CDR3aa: CATSLRTAQGQPQHF
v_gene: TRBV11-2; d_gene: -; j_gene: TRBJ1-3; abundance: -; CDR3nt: TGTGCCAGCAGCTTATCCACCAGGGTTGGTGGAAACACCATATATTTT; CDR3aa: CASSLSTRVGGNTIYF